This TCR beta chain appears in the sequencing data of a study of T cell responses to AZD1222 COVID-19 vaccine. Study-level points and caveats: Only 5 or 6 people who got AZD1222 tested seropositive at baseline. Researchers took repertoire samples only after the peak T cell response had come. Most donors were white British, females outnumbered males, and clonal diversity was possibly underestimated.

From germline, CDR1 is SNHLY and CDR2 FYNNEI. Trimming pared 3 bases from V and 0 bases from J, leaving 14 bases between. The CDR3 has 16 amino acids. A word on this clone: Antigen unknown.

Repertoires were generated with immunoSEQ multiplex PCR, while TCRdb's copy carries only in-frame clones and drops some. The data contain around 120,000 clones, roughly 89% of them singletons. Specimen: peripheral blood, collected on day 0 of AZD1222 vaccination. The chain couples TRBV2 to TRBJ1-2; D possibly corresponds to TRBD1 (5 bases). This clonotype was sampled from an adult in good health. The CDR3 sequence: CASSELQESANYGYTF. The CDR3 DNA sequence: TGTGCCAGCAGTGAGTTACAGGAATCCGCTAACTATGGCTACACCTTC. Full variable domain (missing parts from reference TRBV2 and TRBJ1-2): EPEVTQTPSHQVTQMGQEVILRCVPISNHLYFYWYRQILGQKVEFLVSFYNNEISEKSEIFDDQFSVERPDGSNFTLKIRSTKLEDSAMYFCASSELQESANYGYTFGSGTRLTVV.